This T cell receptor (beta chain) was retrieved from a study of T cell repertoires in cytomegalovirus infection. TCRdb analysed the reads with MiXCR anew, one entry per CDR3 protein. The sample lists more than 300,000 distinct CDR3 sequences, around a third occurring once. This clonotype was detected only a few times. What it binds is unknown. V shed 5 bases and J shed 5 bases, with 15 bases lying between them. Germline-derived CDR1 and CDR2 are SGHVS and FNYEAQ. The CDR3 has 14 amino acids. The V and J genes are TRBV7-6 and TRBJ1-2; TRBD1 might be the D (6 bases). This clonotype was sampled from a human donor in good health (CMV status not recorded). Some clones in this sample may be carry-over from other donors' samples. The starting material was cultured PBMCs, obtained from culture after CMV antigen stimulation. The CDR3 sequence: CASSPTIGQYGYTF. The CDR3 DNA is TGTGCCAGCAGCCCGACAATTGGACAGTATGGCTACACCTTC.